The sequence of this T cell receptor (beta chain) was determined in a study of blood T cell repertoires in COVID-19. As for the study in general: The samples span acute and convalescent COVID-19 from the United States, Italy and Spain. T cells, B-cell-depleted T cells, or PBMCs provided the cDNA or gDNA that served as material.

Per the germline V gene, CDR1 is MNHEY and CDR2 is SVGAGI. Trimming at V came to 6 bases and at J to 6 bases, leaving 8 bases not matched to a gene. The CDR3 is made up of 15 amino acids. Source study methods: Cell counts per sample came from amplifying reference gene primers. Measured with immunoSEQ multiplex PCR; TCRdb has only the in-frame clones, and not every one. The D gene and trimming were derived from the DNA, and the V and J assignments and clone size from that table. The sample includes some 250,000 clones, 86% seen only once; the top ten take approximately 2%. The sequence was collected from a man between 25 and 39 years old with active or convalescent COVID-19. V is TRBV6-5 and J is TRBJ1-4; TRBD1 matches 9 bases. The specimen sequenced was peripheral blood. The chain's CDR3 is CASSQQGARHEKLFF. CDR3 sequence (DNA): TGTGCCAGCAGCCAACAGGGGGCTCGACATGAAAAACTGTTTTTT.